This T cell receptor beta chain was sequenced in a study of cytomegalovirus exposure and HLA in healthy donors. The V and J ends lost 6 bases and 8 bases, in that order; junction bases with no gene match: 18. There are 17 residues in the CDR3. The germline CDR1 and CDR2 sequences are SNHLY and FYNNEI. Both 60 Vbeta primers and 13 Jbeta primers went into the PCR. Only in-frame clones appear in the TCRdb table, and some are missing; sequencing was by immunoSEQ multiplex PCR. The sample has roughly 100,000 clones; roughly 75% are singletons. J is TRBJ1-4 and V is TRBV2, with 7 bases matching TRBD1. This TCR derives from a man aged 35 to 55 in good health and CMV-seronegative. The sequencing sample was made of PBMCs. CDR3 in DNA: TGTGCCAGCAGAAGAATCACAGGGGATTGGGTCCGGGAAAAACTGTTTTTT. It translates to CASRRITGDWVREKLFF.